This T cell receptor beta chain came from a study of regulatory T cells in long-lasting Graves disease. Libraries of TCR beta came from iRepertoire HTBI primers plus Arm-PCR of CDR3 regions. TCRdb re-analysed the multiplex PCR reads in MiXCR, keeping a single row per CDR3 protein. The table records under 800,000 distinct CDR3 sequences, roughly 15% of them present only once. This clonotype was observed many times. Its matching antigen is unknown. The CDR3 has 13 amino acids. V shed 7 bases and J 1 base; nucleotides not matched to a gene: 6. The germline V gene has CDR1 SQVTM and CDR2 ANQGSEA. Time point meaning: newly diagnosed GD, antithyroid drugs for less than 3 months. Following extraction of RNA from PBMCs, that RNA was used to make the TCR library. One endocrinology department in Xi'an, China, was where patients came from. Regarding the study as a whole: With a small sample size, accuracy may have been reduced.

The sample was also reused in another study, on T cells in Graves' hyperthyroidism and ophthalmopathy. Per that study: Hyperthyroidism of Graves' type that showed no ophthalmopathy progression within 18 months was stable. Investigators excluded patients with uncontrolled infection, other autoimmune disease, pregnancy or lactation.

This clonotype was sampled from a woman aged 25 to 45 with Graves disease. J is TRBJ1-1 and V is TRBV29-1; TRBD1 matches at 7 bases. Sample: peripheral blood mononuclear cells (PBMCs), taken at new diagnosis, from a patient treated with antithyroid drugs. This chain's CDR3 is CSALQGTNTEAFF. CDR3 sequence (DNA): TGCAGCGCGTTACAGGGGACGAACACTGAAGCTTTCTTT.